Listed here are 9 T cell receptor beta chains from one sample, sequenced in a study of blood T cell repertoires in COVID-19. Sequenced by immunoSEQ multiplex PCR; TCRdb stores in-frame clones only, minus some. In the table there are about 200,000 clones, 85% of which are singletons. Sequencing input: peripheral blood. Every receptor here comes from a man in his 60s with COVID-19, enrolled during active disease.

The gene calls are TRBV28 and TRBJ2-3; D is unresolved. The CDR3 extends over 17 amino acids. Germline V gene lookup returns CDR1 MDHEN and CDR2 SYDVKM. V dropped 5 bases and J dropped 0 bases, with 18 bases sitting between them. CDR3 bases: TGTGCCAGCAGTCCTCCCTCGACTGGCTTTAGCACAGATACGCAGTATTTT. This sequence encodes CASSPPSTGFSTDTQYF.

The chain couples TRBV19 to TRBJ1-5; TRBD1 matches at 9 bases. The ends lost 6 bases at V and 1 base at J; junction bases unmatched: 7. This CDR3 is built from 16 residues. CDR1 LNHDA and CDR2 SQIVND come from the germline V gene (reference sequence). Written as DNA, the CDR3 is TGTGCCAGTAGGGTCACCGGGACAGGGAGCAATCAGCCCCAGCATTTT. It specifies CASRVTGTGSNQPQHF.

V is TRBV29-1 and J is TRBJ1-1, with D perhaps matching TRBD1 (5 bases). With 3 bases removed from V and 6 bases from J, the gap between germline ends came to 20 bases. This CDR3 is 15 amino acids long. Germline assignment: CDR1 SQVTM and CDR2 ANQGSEA. CDR3: CSVDRDYTRGAEAFF. The CDR3 DNA is TGCAGCGTTGACCGGGACTACACTCGGGGGGCTGAAGCTTTCTTT. Using reference TRBV29-1 and TRBJ1-1 for the parts outside the CDR3, the full variable domain is SAVISQKPSRDICQRGTSLTIQCQVDSQVTMMFWYRQQPGQSLTLIATANQGSEATYESGFVIDKFPISRPNLTFSTLTVSNMSPEDSSIYLCSVDRDYTRGAEAFFGQGTRLTVV.

CDR3 sequence (DNA): TGTGCCAGCAGCTTAGGAGGCGGACAGGGCTCTGGAAACACCATATATTTT. Translating gives CASSLGGGQGSGNTIYF. This sequence joins TRBV7-2 and TRBJ1-3; 8 bases fit TRBD1. Per the germline V gene, CDR1 is SGHTA and CDR2 is FQGNSA. V was clipped by 1 base and J by 0 bases; unmatched bases: 5. The CDR3 extends over 17 amino acids. The whole variable domain, filled in from reference TRBV7-2 and TRBJ1-3, reads GAGVSQSPSNKVTEKGKDVELRCDPISGHTALYWYRQSLGQGLEFLIYFQGNSAPDKSGLPSDRFSAERTGGSVSTLTIQRTQQEDSAVYLCASSLGGGQGSGNTIYFGEGSWLTVV.

This chain links TRBV7-6 with TRBJ2-1; weak D call: TRBD1 (6 bases). Germline loops: CDR1 SGHVS, CDR2 FNYEAQ. This CDR3 has 11 residues. CDR3 sequence reads: CATDSVNEQFF. As DNA, the CDR3 is TGTGCGACGGACAGTGTCAATGAGCAGTTCTTC. The entire variable domain, with the rest obtained from reference TRBV7-6 and TRBJ2-1, is as follows: GAGVSQSPRYKVTKRGQDVALRCDPISGHVSLYWYRQALGQGPEFLTYFNYEAQQDKSGLPNDRFSAERPEGSISTLTIQRTEQRDSAMYRCATDSVNEQFFGPGTRLTVL.

The chain joins TRBV7-9 to TRBJ1-2, with D hard to call. The CDR3 loop spans 12 amino acids. V was trimmed by 0 bases and J by 8 bases, leaving 7 bases between them. Per germline, CDR1 SEHNR and CDR2 FQNEAQ (reference sequence). CDR3 protein: CASSLAREGYTF. The CDR3, as DNA: TGTGCCAGCAGCTTAGCGCGAGAAGGCTACACCTTC.

This rearrangement joins TRBV5-1 to TRBJ2-3; D uncertain. This CDR3 contains 15 residues. Germline CDR1 reads SGHRS; CDR2 reads YFSETQ. V was clipped by 2 bases and J by 2 bases, with 12 bases between them. This CDR3 is CASSFPGRFTDTQYF. The CDR3 nucleotides read TGCGCCAGCAGCTTCCCAGGCAGGTTCACAGATACGCAGTATTTT.

This clone has just a few counts. J is TRBJ1-3 and V is TRBV20-1, with 8 bases lining up with TRBD1. The CDR3 runs 13 residues. The V segment lost 3 bases and the J segment 4 bases; nucleotides outside the gene matches: 2. Germline values: CDR1 DFQATT, CDR2 SNEGSKA (reference sequence). The CDR3 DNA is TGCAGTGCTAGTAACAGGGGGGGAAACACCATATATTTT. It translates to CSASNRGGNTIYF.

This clone was counted a single time. This chain links TRBV29-1 with TRBJ1-1; weak D call: TRBD1 (5 bases). Trimming removed 0 bases from V and 5 bases from J, with 13 bases in between. The CDR3 contains 14 residues. Germline values: CDR1 SQVTM, CDR2 ANQGSEA. CDR3 loop: CSVEDLPRGTEAFF. The DNA of the CDR3 is TGCAGCGTTGAAGATCTTCCAAGGGGTACTGAAGCTTTCTTT.